Listed below are T cell receptor beta chains from one sample, sequenced in a study of response to subunit inactivated influenza vaccine. TCRdb redid the calling of the RT-PCR reads with MiXCR, one entry per CDR3 protein. The table lists under 550,000 distinct CDR3 sequences, approximately 7.1% of them singletons. Sequences were derived from PBMCs from blood, sampled roughly 24 months after vaccination. These receptors were obtained from a man between 50 and 69 years old who received an inactivated influenza vaccine. Both conserved end residues are part of each CDR3. Each record gives: CDR3 protein, CDR3 DNA, J gene, V gene, clone size, D gene. D genes are given only for firm matches. Only some rows state a clone size, as once, few, many or a class for expanded clones.

CDR3: CASSVQTVNTEAFF; DNA: TGCGCCAGCAGCGTACAGACAGTGAACACTGAAGCTTTCTTT; J: TRBJ1-1; V: TRBV5-1; size: many; D: -
CDR3: CASSPLVASYNEQFF; DNA: TGCGCCAGCAGCCCCCTGGTGGCATCCTACAATGAGCAGTTCTTC; J: TRBJ2-1; V: TRBV5-1; size: few; D: -
CDR3: CASSLRPGDQETQYF; DNA: TGTGCCAGCAGTTTAAGGCCGGGGGACCAAGAGACCCAGTACTTC; J: TRBJ2-5; V: TRBV28; size: -; D: -
CDR3: CASSDPPPQHF; DNA: TGTGCCAGCAGTGACCCTCCGCCCCAGCATTTT; J: TRBJ1-5; V: TRBV6-1; size: few; D: -
CDR3: CASRNFYNEQFF; DNA: TGTGCCAGCAGGAATTTTTACAATGAGCAGTTCTTC; J: TRBJ2-1; V: TRBV6-5; size: -; D: -
CDR3: CASSVWGDTEAFF; DNA: TGTGCCAGCAGCGTCTGGGGGGACACTGAAGCTTTCTTT; J: TRBJ1-1; V: TRBV2; size: many; D: -
CDR3: CASSSGLTNMNTEAFF; DNA: TGTGCCAGCAGCTCTGGGTTAACAAACATGAACACTGAAGCTTTCTTT; J: TRBJ1-1; V: TRBV7-8; size: -; D: -
CDR3: CASSSEDPGFSLTGELFF; DNA: TGCGCCAGCAGCTCCGAGGATCCAGGGTTTTCATTGACCGGGGAGCTGTTTTTT; J: TRBJ2-2; V: TRBV5-1; size: few; D: -
CDR3: CASRPSVGGRELFF; DNA: TGTGCCAGCAGGCCTTCAGTGGGGGGACGAGAACTGTTTTTT; J: TRBJ1-4; V: TRBV7-9; size: many; D: -
CDR3: CASSLLAGQGEETQYF; DNA: TGTGCCAGCAGCTTACTTGCCGGACAGGGGGAAGAGACCCAGTACTTC; J: TRBJ2-5; V: TRBV7-9; size: -; D: TRBD1
CDR3: CASSNRVSGELFF; DNA: TGTGCCAGCAGTAACAGGGTTTCCGGGGAGCTGTTTTTT; J: TRBJ2-2; V: TRBV6-5; size: -; D: -
CDR3: CASSLAGKGQPQHF; DNA: TGCGCCAGCAGCTTAGCGGGGAAGGGTCAGCCCCAGCATTTT; J: TRBJ1-5; V: TRBV5-1; size: many; D: -
CDR3: CATGRITDTQYF; DNA: TGTGCCACCGGGAGGATCACAGATACGCAGTATTTT; J: TRBJ2-3; V: TRBV12-3/TRBV12-4; size: few; D: TRBD2
CDR3: CAWSVRRGARGYQETQYF; DNA: TGTGCCTGGAGTGTACGTCGGGGGGCACGTGGGTACCAAGAGACCCAGTACTTC; J: TRBJ2-5; V: TRBV30; size: -; D: -
CDR3: CASSGTDYGYTF; DNA: TGTGCCAGCAGTGGGACAGACTATGGCTACACCTTC; J: TRBJ1-2; V: TRBV27; size: many; D: TRBD1
CDR3: CASRTTGTSAAGELFF; DNA: TGTGCCAGCAGAACCACCGGGACTAGCGCTGCCGGGGAGCTGTTTTTT; J: TRBJ2-2; V: TRBV6-1; size: -; D: TRBD2
CDR3: CASSFMTGAGTEAFF; DNA: TGTGCCAGCAGCTTTATGACGGGGGCGGGTACTGAAGCTTTCTTT; J: TRBJ1-1; V: TRBV7-9; size: -; D: -
CDR3: CATSRGPTGQGFAFF; DNA: TGTGCCACCAGCAGAGGCCCCACGGGACAGGGATTTGCTTTCTTT; J: TRBJ1-1; V: TRBV15; size: -; D: TRBD1
CDR3: CASSAGGRMTYNEQFF; DNA: TGTGCCAGCAGCGCCGGAGGCCGGATGACCTACAATGAGCAGTTCTTC; J: TRBJ2-1; V: TRBV5-6; size: few; D: -
CDR3: CSALAGGRSEQFF; DNA: TGCAGTGCACTAGCGGGAGGTAGAAGTGAGCAGTTCTTC; J: TRBJ2-1; V: TRBV20-1; size: -; D: TRBD2
CDR3: CASSGTTGSPLHF; DNA: TGTGCCAGCAGCGGGACGACGGGTTCACCCCTCCACTTT; J: TRBJ1-6; V: TRBV7-8; size: -; D: -
CDR3: CASSPGTGFTGELFF; DNA: TGCGCCAGCAGCCCCGGGACAGGGTTCACCGGGGAGCTGTTTTTT; J: TRBJ2-2; V: TRBV5-1; size: many; D: TRBD1
CDR3: CASLYWDILTDTQYF; DNA: TGTGCCAGCTTATACTGGGACATACTCACAGATACGCAGTATTTT; J: TRBJ2-3; V: TRBV7-9; size: many; D: -
CDR3: CASSFGPPEGYGYTF; DNA: TGTGCCAGCTCCTTTGGGCCACCTGAGGGCTATGGCTACACCTTC; J: TRBJ1-2; V: TRBV12-3/TRBV12-4; size: few; D: -
CDR3: CASSSEGPGEKLFF; DNA: TGTGCCAGCAGCTCAGAGGGGCCTGGGGAAAAACTGTTTTTT; J: TRBJ1-4; V: TRBV7-9; size: few; D: -
CDR3: CASSTMLGRPQETQYF; DNA: TGTGCCAGCAGCACCATGCTCGGAAGGCCCCAAGAGACCCAGTACTTC; J: TRBJ2-5; V: TRBV7-9; size: few; D: -